This T cell receptor beta chain emerged from a study of T cells after yellow fever vaccination. This clonotype was picked up a small number of times. Trimming took 2 bases from V and 4 from J, leaving 6 bases between them. The germline V gene encodes CDR1 SEHNR and CDR2 FQNEAQ (reference sequence). CDR3 length: 12 residues. TCRdb re-derived calls from the 5' RACE reads in MiXCR, one entry per CDR3 protein. The sample yields 610,000 or so distinct CDR3 sequences, approximately 13% seen once. This TCR came from a man aged 30 to 45 who received the YFV17D yellow fever vaccine. Sample: PBMCs, taken on the day of the yellow fever booster vaccination. The genes are TRBV7-9 and TRBJ2-7, with D uncertain. The CDR3: CASSLTLYEQYF. In DNA form, the CDR3 reads TGTGCCAGCAGCTTAACATTATACGAGCAGTACTTC.